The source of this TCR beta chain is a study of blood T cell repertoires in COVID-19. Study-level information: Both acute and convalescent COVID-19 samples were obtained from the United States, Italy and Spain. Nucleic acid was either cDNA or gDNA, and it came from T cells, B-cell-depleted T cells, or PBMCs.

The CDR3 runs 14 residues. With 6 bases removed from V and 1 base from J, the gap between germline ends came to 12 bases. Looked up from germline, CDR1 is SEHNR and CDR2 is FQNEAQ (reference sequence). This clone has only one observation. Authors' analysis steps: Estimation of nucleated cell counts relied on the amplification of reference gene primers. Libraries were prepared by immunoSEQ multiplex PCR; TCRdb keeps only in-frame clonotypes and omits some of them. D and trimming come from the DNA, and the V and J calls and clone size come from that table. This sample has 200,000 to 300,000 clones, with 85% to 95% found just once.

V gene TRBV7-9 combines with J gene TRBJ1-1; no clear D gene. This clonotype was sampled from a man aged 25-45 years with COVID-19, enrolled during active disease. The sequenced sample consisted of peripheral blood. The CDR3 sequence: CASSNSPGNTEAFF. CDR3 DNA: TGTGCCAGCAGTAATAGCCCGGGGAACACTGAAGCTTTCTTT.